Included here is one T cell receptor beta chain sequence, with context. Its target is not known. This sample was taken from a study of early T cells in non-severe SARS-CoV-2 infection. In the study overall: Alpha and beta chains were unpaired, from unsorted whole-blood bulk RNA.

General observations from the study: Matches to VDJdb favored anti-spike CD8 responses and missed private and CD4 specificities.

Per the germline V gene, CDR1 is MNHEY and CDR2 is SVGAGI. The CDR3 extends over 13 amino acids. Trimming removed 2 bases at V and 0 bases at J, with 2 bases between. Individual cDNA molecules received unique molecular identifiers during library preparation. TCRdb ran MiXCR on the 5' RACE reads and lists one entry per CDR3 protein. The table has tens of thousands of distinct CDR3 sequences, under 8% seen once. This sequence was found in an adult who was a healthcare worker with PCR-confirmed SARS-CoV-2 infection or an uninfected control (not recorded which). The sequencing used whole blood, collected at baseline. The V gene is TRBV6-5, the J gene TRBJ1-5; D gene ambiguous. This CDR3 is CASSYDSNQPQHF. As DNA, the CDR3 is TGTGCCAGCAGTTACGATAGCAATCAGCCCCAGCATTTT.